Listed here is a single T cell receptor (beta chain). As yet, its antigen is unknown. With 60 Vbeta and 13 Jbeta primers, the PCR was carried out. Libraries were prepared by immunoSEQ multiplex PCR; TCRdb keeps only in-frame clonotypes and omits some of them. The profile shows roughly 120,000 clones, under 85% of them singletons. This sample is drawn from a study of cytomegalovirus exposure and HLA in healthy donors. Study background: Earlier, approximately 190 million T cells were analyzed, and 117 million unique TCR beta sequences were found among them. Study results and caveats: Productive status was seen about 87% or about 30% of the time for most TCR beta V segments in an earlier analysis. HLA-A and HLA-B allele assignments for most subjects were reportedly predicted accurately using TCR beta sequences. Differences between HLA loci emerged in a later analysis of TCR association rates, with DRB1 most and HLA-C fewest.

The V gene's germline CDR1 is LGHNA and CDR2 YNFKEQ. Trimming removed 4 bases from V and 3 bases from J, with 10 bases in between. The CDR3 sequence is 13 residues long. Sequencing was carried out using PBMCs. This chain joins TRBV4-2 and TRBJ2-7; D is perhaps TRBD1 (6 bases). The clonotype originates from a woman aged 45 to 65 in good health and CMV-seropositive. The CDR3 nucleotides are TGTGCCAGCAGCCGGTCAGGGGACTACGAGCAGTACTTC. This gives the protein CASSRSGDYEQYF.